These T cell receptor beta chains were read from a single sample in a study of shared clonotypes between healthy human individuals. Clones were sequenced by immunoSEQ multiplex PCR, and TCRdb holds only the in-frame ones, with some missing. Seen here are a few million clones, around 94% observed once, and the top ten hold around 0.14%. Specimen: naive CD4+ T cells sorted from blood. The receptors were sampled from a man younger than 30 in good health. Each CDR3 is given with its conserved first and last residue. Each record gives: D gene, J gene, clone size, V gene, CDR3 protein, CDR3 DNA. A D gene is named only where the DNA matches it firmly. The size field is filled for only some rows; it gives once, few, many or a size class.

TRBD1,TRBJ1-1,.,TRBV5-1,CASSFSLGTGQNEAFF,TGCGCCAGCAGCTTCTCCCTTGGGACAGGTCAGAATGAAGCTTTCTTT
.,TRBJ2-1,.,TRBV6-5,CASSYGLALEQFF,TGTGCCAGCAGTTATGGCCTGGCGCTTGAGCAGTTCTTC
.,TRBJ1-4,few,TRBV7-9,CASSLAGNEKLFF,TGTGCCAGCAGCTTAGCAGGGAATGAAAAACTGTTTTTT
.,TRBJ2-2,.,TRBV27,CASSGGANGELFF,TGTGCCAGCAGTGGGGGGGCGAACGGGGAGCTGTTTTTT
.,TRBJ2-5,.,TRBV5-4,CASSLVAGGKETQYF,TGTGCCAGCAGCTTGGTGGCAGGGGGGAAAGAGACCCAGTACTTC
.,TRBJ1-2,.,TRBV21-1,CASSEDAAQGSYGYTF,TGTGCCAGCAGCGAGGACGCGGCACAGGGGTCCTATGGCTACACCTTC
.,TRBJ2-1,.,TRBV2,CASTTDRDSPLEQFF,TGTGCCAGCACCACTGACCGGGACTCGCCTCTCGAGCAGTTCTTC
TRBD1,TRBJ1-2,.,TRBV10-3,CAISDPLDNRGLTYGYTF,TGTGCCATCAGTGACCCCCTTGACAACAGGGGGCTAACATATGGCTACACCTTC
.,TRBJ2-1,.,TRBV19,CASSIIGTGSYNEQFF,TGTGCCAGTAGTATAATCGGGACGGGCTCCTACAATGAGCAGTTCTTC
.,TRBJ2-5,once,TRBV7-7,CASSPNSGETQYF,TGTGCTAGCAGCCCCAATTCAGGGGAGACCCAGTACTTC
.,TRBJ2-7,once,TRBV28,CASSPNRAQTWSEQYF,TGTGCCAGCAGCCCTAACAGGGCACAAACGTGGTCCGAGCAGTACTTC
.,TRBJ2-1,.,TRBV5-1,CASFVGRERNEQFF,TGCGCCAGTTTTGTAGGTAGAGAACGCAATGAGCAGTTCTTC
.,TRBJ2-5,.,TRBV15,CATSRVRDRLRQETQYF,TGTGCCACCAGCAGAGTTCGGGACCGCCTGAGGCAAGAGACCCAGTACTTC
.,TRBJ1-3,.,TRBV9,CASSVGGQNGNTLYF,TGTGCCAGCAGCGTAGGGGGGCAGAATGGAAACACCCTATATTTT
TRBD1,TRBJ2-2,.,TRBV6-6,CASTPYGAGGTGELFF,TGTGCCAGCACCCCCTACGGGGCAGGGGGAACCGGGGAGCTGTTTTTT
.,TRBJ1-1,few,TRBV19,CASSIYAKSENTEAFF,TGTGCCAGTAGTATTTACGCGAAGTCTGAGAACACTGAAGCTTTCTTT
.,TRBJ2-1,.,TRBV27,CASSLSAYGREQFF,TGTGCCAGCAGTTTATCGGCATATGGACGGGAGCAGTTCTTC
.,TRBJ2-1,.,TRBV10-3,CAISESGTLGQFF,TGTGCCATCAGTGAGTCGGGGACCCTGGGGCAGTTCTTC
.,TRBJ2-7,.,TRBV6-5,CASRTGVGEQYF,TGTGCCAGCAGAACGGGCGTTGGCGAGCAGTACTTC
TRBD2,TRBJ2-3,.,TRBV5-1,CASSLLAGGPGTDTQYF,TGCGCCAGCAGCTTACTAGCGGGAGGCCCGGGCACAGATACGCAGTATTTT
.,TRBJ1-6,.,TRBV4-2,CASSQEDSRGALKNSPLHF,TGTGCCAGCAGCCAAGAAGATTCACGGGGGGCGCTCAAAAATTCACCCCTCCACTTT
.,TRBJ1-5,.,TRBV5-4,CASSLGGIGQPQHF,TGTGCCAGCAGCTTGGGAGGAATCGGTCAGCCCCAGCATTTT
TRBD2,TRBJ2-2,.,TRBV5-1,CASSLGALAGAGELFF,TGCGCCAGCAGCTTGGGTGCCCTAGCGGGAGCCGGGGAGCTGTTTTTT
TRBD2,TRBJ2-1,once,TRBV5-1,CASSTGSGGALPSSYNEQFF,TGCGCCAGCAGCACGGGGAGCGGGGGGGCCTTACCGAGCTCCTACAATGAGCAGTTCTTC
.,TRBJ2-2,.,TRBV19,CASIISGRGTGELFF,TGTGCCAGTATCATTAGCGGAAGGGGAACCGGGGAGCTGTTTTTT
TRBD2,TRBJ2-5,.,TRBV4-3,CASSQGLAGEETQYF,TGCGCCAGCAGCCAAGGACTAGCGGGGGAAGAGACCCAGTACTTC
.,TRBJ1-3,.,TRBV5-4,CASSLAGTGNTIYF,TGTGCCAGCAGCTTGGCCGGTACGGGAAACACCATATATTTT
.,TRBJ2-6,.,TRBV19,CASSKLSSSGANVLTF,TGTGCCAGTAGTAAGCTTTCTAGCTCTGGGGCCAACGTCCTGACTTTC
.,TRBJ2-7,.,TRBV18,CASSPNIRQLTYEQYF,TGTGCCAGCTCACCAAATATCCGACAGCTCACCTACGAGCAGTACTTC
TRBD1,TRBJ2-7,.,TRBV27,CASSPRQGMRLYEQYF,TGTGCCAGCAGTCCACGACAGGGTATGCGATTATACGAGCAGTACTTC
.,TRBJ2-7,.,TRBV6-1,CASSGQSGSYEQYF,TGTGCCAGCAGTGGACAGTCCGGCTCCTACGAGCAGTACTTC
TRBD2,TRBJ2-6,.,TRBV9,CASSVGPGGRSGANVLTF,TGTGCCAGCAGCGTAGGACCTGGCGGGAGGTCTGGGGCCAACGTCCTGACTTTC
TRBD1,TRBJ1-1,.,TRBV10-3,CAISESGQVNTEAFF,TGTGCCATCAGTGAGTCCGGACAGGTGAACACTGAAGCTTTCTTT
TRBD2,TRBJ2-5,.,TRBV11-2,CASSERAGGLPETQYF,TGTGCCAGCAGCGAGCGTGCGGGGGGGCTCCCAGAGACCCAGTACTTC
.,TRBJ1-3,.,TRBV7-9,CASSGSGDSGNTIYF,TGTGCCAGCAGCGGTTCAGGTGATTCTGGAAACACCATATATTTT
.,TRBJ1-1,.,TRBV30,CAWSGQRHVEAFF,TGTGCCTGGAGTGGCCAGCGACACGTTGAAGCTTTCTTT
.,TRBJ2-7,.,TRBV7-9,CASSSRRGSYEQYF,TGTGCCAGCAGCTCTCGGAGGGGTTCCTACGAGCAGTACTTC
TRBD1,TRBJ1-4,.,TRBV5-4,CASSWAQGPGEKLFF,TGTGCCAGCAGCTGGGCACAGGGGCCGGGGGAAAAACTGTTTTTT
.,TRBJ2-7,.,TRBV6-6,CASSFPSGSSYEQYF,TGTGCCAGCAGTTTTCCATCAGGTTCCTCCTACGAGCAGTACTTC
.,TRBJ1-1,few,TRBV6-6,CASRGPNTEAFF,TGTGCCAGCAGGGGACCGAACACTGAAGCTTTCTTT
TRBD1,TRBJ2-7,.,TRBV30,CAWIRDRGPYEQYF,TGTGCCTGGATCCGGGACAGGGGCCCCTACGAGCAGTACTTC
.,TRBJ2-1,.,TRBV4-3,CASSQEPAGEQFF,TGCGCCAGCAGCCAAGAACCGGCGGGTGAGCAGTTCTTC
.,TRBJ1-5,.,TRBV28,CASSPTGPQGPQHF,TGTGCCAGCAGTCCCACAGGTCCTCAAGGGCCCCAGCATTTT
.,TRBJ2-7,.,TRBV29-1,CSPNLRTGTLFSYEQYF,TGCAGCCCCAACCTTAGAACCGGGACACTTTTTTCCTACGAGCAGTACTTC
.,TRBJ2-1,.,TRBV5-1,CASSSPSSGNEQFF,TGCGCCAGCAGCTCCCCGAGTAGCGGCAATGAGCAGTTCTTC
.,TRBJ2-1,.,TRBV7-2,CASSLGGGAYNEQFF,TGTGCCAGCAGCTTAGGCGGCGGGGCCTACAATGAGCAGTTCTTC